These 16 T cell receptor beta chains were all obtained from the same sample, sequenced in a study of sequential checkpoint blockade in melanoma. Only in-frame clones appear in the TCRdb table, and some are missing; sequencing was by immunoSEQ multiplex PCR. This sample yields 25,000 to 35,000 clones, of which 83% are seen a single time; less than 20% belongs to the top ten. Treatment denoted: randomized to nivolumab then ipilimumab (arm A) or the reverse (arm B). The sequencing here drew on CD8+ T cells sorted from blood (inferred from file names), taken from a patient given nivolumab and ipilimumab in sequence. The origin of the receptors is a human donor with melanoma.

V usage is TRBV16 and J usage is TRBJ2-1; the match to TRBD1 covers 8 bases. The CDR3 sequence is 15 residues long. Trimming at V came to 4 bases and at J to 4 bases, leaving 6 bases not matched to a gene. CDR1 is KGHSY and CDR2 is FQNENV in the germline V gene. CDR3 protein: CASSRTGTGYNEQFF. The DNA of the CDR3 is TGTGCCAGCAGCCGGACCGGGACAGGTTACAATGAGCAGTTCTTC.

The chain joins TRBV7-3 to TRBJ2-1; TRBD2 aligns across 7 bases. V was clipped by 0 bases and J by 4 bases; unmatched bases: 6. The CDR3 covers 16 residues. Germline assignment: CDR1 SGHTA and CDR2 FQGTGA. Here the CDR3 reads CASSLTTGTTYNEQFF. CDR3 sequence (DNA): TGTGCCAGCAGCTTAACCACCGGGACTACATACAATGAGCAGTTCTTC.

The chain uses TRBV9 and TRBJ1-4, with 7 bases that match TRBD1. J lost 4 bases, V lost 4 bases, and 7 bases had no gene match. Germline CDR1 reads SGDLS; CDR2 reads YYNGEE. The CDR3 has 15 residues. The DNA of the CDR3 is TGTGCCAGCAGCCCGGGGGACAGCCTTAATGAAAAACTGTTTTTT. Translated, it gives CASSPGDSLNEKLFF.

The chain carries TRBV7-8 and TRBJ2-7, with a weak D call TRBD2 (6 bases). The length of the CDR3 is 15 residues. V was pared by 1 base and J by 3 bases, with 13 bases between. Germline V gene sequence: CDR1 SGHVS, CDR2 FQNEAQ. Here the CDR3 reads CASSLGRALNYEQYF. Written as DNA, the CDR3 is TGTGCCAGCAGCTTAGGGAGGGCGTTGAACTACGAGCAGTACTTC. The variable domain in full, with the rest retrieved from reference TRBV7-8 and TRBJ2-7, is GAGVSQSPRYKVAKRGQDVALRCDPISGHVSLFWYQQALGQGPEFLTYFQNEAQLDKSGLPSDRFFAERPEGSVSTLKIQRTQQEDSAVYLCASSLGRALNYEQYFGPGTRLTVT.

Here the CDR3 reads CASSVGGRSEAFF. The CDR3 coding sequence is TGTGCCAGCAGCGTAGGGGGCCGGAGTGAAGCTTTCTTT. The V gene is TRBV9, the J gene TRBJ1-1; D perhaps matches TRBD1 (5 bases). Germline V gives CDR1 SGDLS, CDR2 YYNGEE. CDR3 length: 13 residues. The V end lost 0 bases, the J end lost 7 bases, and 10 bases lay between the germline ends.

This clone has a single count. This chain uses TRBV28 with TRBJ1-1; no reliable D call. The V gene's germline CDR1 is MDHEN and CDR2 SYDVKM. Trimming stripped 3 bases from V and 4 bases from J, with 12 bases between. The CDR3 consists of 14 residues. DNA for the CDR3: TGTGCCAGCAGTTTTCGCATGGGAGGCACTGAAGCTTTCTTT. Translated: CASSFRMGGTEAFF. The variable domain in full, completed from reference TRBV28 and TRBJ1-1, reads DVKVTQSSRYLVKRTGEKVFLECVQDMDHENMFWYRQDPGLGLRLIYFSYDVKMKEKGDIPEGYSVSREKKERFSLILESASTNQTSMYLCASSFRMGGTEAFFGQGTRLTVV.

CDR3 DNA: TGTGCCAGCAGCTTAGGGGACACTTCCTACGAGCAGTACTTC. Its protein product is CASSLGDTSYEQYF. The rearrangement links TRBV11-2 to TRBJ2-7; TRBD1 is a possible D gene (6 bases). V lost 1 base to trimming and J lost 1 base, with 8 bases between them. This CDR3 comprises 14 residues. Germline lookup yields CDR1 SGHAT and CDR2 FQNNGV.

The V gene is TRBV19, the J gene TRBJ2-7; D is perhaps TRBD2 (5 bases). Trimming shortened V by 0 bases and J by 1 base, and 10 bases separated the two germline ends. There are 15 residues in the CDR3. Germline V CDR1 and CDR2: LNHDA, SQIVND (reference sequence). CDR3 DNA: TGTGCCAGTAGTATAGAGGGCAGAGGGTCCTACGAGCAGTACTTC. Translating it yields CASSIEGRGSYEQYF.

This clone was counted a single time. The rearrangement links TRBV10-2 to TRBJ2-7, with 8 bases matching TRBD2. V lost 8 bases to trimming and J lost 6 bases; unmatched junction nucleotides: 12. Per the germline V gene, CDR1 is WSHSY and CDR2 is SAAADI. There are 14 residues in the CDR3. In DNA form, the CDR3 reads TGCGCCAGCGCCGACGGACTAGCTCCTGCCGAGCAGTACTTC. Amino acids: CASADGLAPAEQYF.

The gene calls are TRBV27 and TRBJ2-2; maybe TRBD1 (6 bases). The CDR3 length is 13 residues. The germline gives CDR1 MNHEY, CDR2 SMNVEV (reference sequence). V gave up 5 bases and J gave up 5 bases, with 9 bases separating them. The CDR3 reads CASSVRGTGELFF. CDR3 sequence (DNA): TGTGCCAGCAGTGTTAGGGGGACCGGGGAGCTGTTTTTT.

V usage is TRBV5-4 and J usage is TRBJ2-7, with D uncertain. CDR1 SGHNT and CDR2 YYREEE come from the germline V gene (reference sequence). The CDR3 length is 12 residues. The V gene lost 2 bases and the J gene lost 5 bases, with 8 bases spanning the gap. Here the CDR3 DNA reads TGTGCCAGCAGCTTTTTACAGAACGAGCAGTACTTC. As protein: CASSFLQNEQYF.

The chain uses TRBV10-3 and TRBJ2-3; 15 nucleotides agree with TRBD2. V shed 7 bases, J shed 5 bases, and the junction held 4 bases outside the gene matches. Germline loops: CDR1 ENHRY, CDR2 SYGVKD. This CDR3 is built from 15 residues. Here the CDR3 reads CAIKGTSGRRDTQYF. As DNA, the CDR3 is TGTGCCATCAAGGGGACTAGCGGGAGGAGAGATACGCAGTATTTT.

The rearrangement uses TRBV6-5 and TRBJ1-1; TRBD1 matches at 9 bases. This CDR3 region has 16 residues. V dropped 1 base and J dropped 0; count of bases not matched to a gene: 3. The germline V gene encodes CDR1 MNHEY and CDR2 SVGAGI. In DNA, the CDR3 is TGTGCCAGCAGTTACTGGGGACAGGGTATGAACACTGAAGCTTTCTTT. This sequence encodes CASSYWGQGMNTEAFF.

The V and J genes are TRBV4-3 and TRBJ2-5; TRBD2 aligns across 12 bases. V gave up 1 base and J gave up 4 bases; unmatched junction bases: 10. The CDR3 runs 18 residues. The germline gives CDR1 LGHNA, CDR2 YSLEER. Here the CDR3 DNA reads TGCGCCAGCAGCCAAGGTCTAGCGGGAGGGCCAAGGCCAGAGACCCAGTACTTC. It is translated as CASSQGLAGGPRPETQYF.

This clone has a single count. V usage is TRBV27 and J usage is TRBJ2-1, with 8 positions matching TRBD1. The CDR3 length is 14 residues. V shed 3 bases, J shed 9 bases, and the junction held 7 bases outside the gene matches. CDR1 MNHEY and CDR2 SMNVEV come from the germline V gene (reference sequence). The CDR3 reads CASSFRKTGVEQFF. The CDR3 DNA is TGTGCCAGCAGTTTCCGGAAGACAGGGGTTGAGCAGTTCTTC.

The rearrangement joins TRBV4-1 to TRBJ2-7, with TRBD2 matching over 11 bases. Germline V gene sequence: CDR1 MGHRA, CDR2 YSYEKL. The trim removed 4 bases at V and 3 bases at J, leaving 8 bases unmatched. The CDR3 sequence is 16 residues long. This CDR3 is CASSPPTSGRVYEQYF. Written as DNA, the CDR3 is TGCGCCAGCAGCCCCCCTACTAGCGGGAGAGTCTACGAGCAGTACTTC.